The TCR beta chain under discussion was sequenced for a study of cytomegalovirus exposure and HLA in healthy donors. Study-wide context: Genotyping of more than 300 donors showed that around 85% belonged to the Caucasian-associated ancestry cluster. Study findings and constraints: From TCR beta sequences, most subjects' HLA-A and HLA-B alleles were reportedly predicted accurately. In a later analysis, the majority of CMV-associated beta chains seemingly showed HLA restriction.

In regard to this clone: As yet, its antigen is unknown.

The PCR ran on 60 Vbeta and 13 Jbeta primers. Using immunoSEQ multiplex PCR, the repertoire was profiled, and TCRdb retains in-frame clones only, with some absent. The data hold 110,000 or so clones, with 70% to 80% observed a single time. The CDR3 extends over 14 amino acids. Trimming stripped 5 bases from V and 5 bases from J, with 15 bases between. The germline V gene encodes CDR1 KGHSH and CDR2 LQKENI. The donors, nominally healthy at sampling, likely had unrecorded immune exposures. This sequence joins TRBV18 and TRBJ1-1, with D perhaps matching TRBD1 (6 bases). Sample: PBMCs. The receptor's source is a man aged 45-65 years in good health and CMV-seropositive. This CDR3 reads CASSEFSGDTEAFF. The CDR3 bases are TGTGCCAGCTCAGAATTCTCAGGGGATACTGAAGCTTTCTTT.